Below, one T cell receptor (beta chain) is given with its context. The specificity of this receptor is unknown. No clone much larger than this one lies a single base away; base qualities are absent. These data are taken from a study of blood T cell repertoires in COVID-19 (TCRdb year 2020). Broadly, across the study: The collaborator samples originated in the United States, Italy and Spain and spanned the acute and convalescent phases of COVID-19. The repertoires were made available in a free public database intended to serve as a resource for research on the immune response to SARS-CoV-2. The dataset comprised deeply sampled blood TCRbeta repertoires from subjects exposed to, actively infected with, or recovered from COVID-19. Samples came from the ongoing ImmuneRACE study (first 160 participants) plus 1,254 subjects from 6 global collaborators. A de-identified subject ID, COVID-19 status, age in years and sex were almost always included in the sample metadata. Where available, HLA class I and class II types were obtained from metadata supplied by the sample provider rather than from assay-based typing. The prospective study material was composed of cDNA or gDNA derived from T cells, B-cell-depleted T cells, or PBMCs. What the research found in general, with its limitations: The quantity of clinical and demographic metadata differed by source and by participant and was supplied without curation.

The CDR3 runs 16 amino acids, cysteine and phenylalanine included. The entry retains the CDR3 DNA only, 48 bases that are in frame from base 1. CDR1 and CDR2 are drawn from the germline V gene: MDHEN, SYDVKM. Here V drops 3 bases and J drops 0 bases, and the junction holds 4 bases not matched to any gene. Enrolling through a virtual design, the prospective study's participants ranged in age from about 18 to 100 years and lived across about two dozen United States geographic areas. In the prospective study, participants were assigned to cohorts based on the clinical history participants reported in a screening survey and a study questionnaire. Mobile phlebotomists in the prospective study collected whole blood, serum and a nasopharyngeal or oropharyngeal swab from every participant. Additional blood draws and questionnaires over an approximately 2-month period could optionally be provided by prospective study participants. Blood samples from the prospective study were shipped frozen or at room temperature prior to DNA extraction.

The immunoSEQ Assay, a bias-controlled multiplex PCR, was used to amplify TCRbeta CDR3 regions from genomic DNA. Under the source paper's analysis protocol: The number of nucleated cells in each sample was estimated by amplification of reference gene primers within the assay. Sequence reads were collapsed and filtered to measure the absolute abundance of every unique TCRbeta CDR3 rearrangement. For each sample, productive Simpson clonality was calculated by taking the square root of Simpson's diversity index across productive rearrangements. This immuneACCESS table, as held by TCRdb, lists in-frame sequences with V and J called but not all clones. Of the missing ones, under half trace to an unresolved V gene in checked studies; the others have no known cause. From that table come the V and J calls and clone size; the DNA was used to work out D and trimming. The sample table holds 200,000 to 250,000 clones, of which 81% were seen once. Together, the top ten hold approximately 9% of the sample.

The chain is assembled from TRBV28 and TRBJ2-7, and 11 bases in between align with TRBD2. This clonotype was sampled from a woman aged 45-65 years with acute COVID-19. Sequenced input: PBMCs or T cells enriched from blood (not recorded which). CDR3 reads: CASSLLAGGSSYEQYF. The DNA sequence is as follows: TGTGCCAGCAGTTTGTTAGCGGGAGGGTCCTCCTACGAGCAGTACTTC.